This T cell receptor (beta chain) derives from a study of T cells in Graves' hyperthyroidism and ophthalmopathy. The CDR3 has 16 amino acids. Germline assignment: CDR1 MGHRA and CDR2 YSYEKL. The junction had 7 bases not matched to a gene; V was cut back by 2 bases and J by 7 bases. Authors of the study amplified TCR beta CDR3 regions from RNA transcripts. The TCR CDR3 first-round RT-PCR relied on the HTBI primer set. TCRdb called the multiplex PCR reads again in MiXCR, with one record for every CDR3 protein. Of around 380,000 distinct CDR3 sequences detected, approximately 15% appear once; the ten largest clones hold under 25%.

This clonotype originated in a man under 40 with Graves' hyperthyroidism that later progressed to Graves' ophthalmopathy. The material sequenced was blood. V usage is TRBV4-1 and J usage is TRBJ1-5; 11 bases agree with TRBD1. CDR3: CASSQRPGQGAQPQHF. For the CDR3, the DNA is TGCGCCAGCAGCCAAAGGCCCGGACAGGGGGCACAGCCCCAGCATTTT.